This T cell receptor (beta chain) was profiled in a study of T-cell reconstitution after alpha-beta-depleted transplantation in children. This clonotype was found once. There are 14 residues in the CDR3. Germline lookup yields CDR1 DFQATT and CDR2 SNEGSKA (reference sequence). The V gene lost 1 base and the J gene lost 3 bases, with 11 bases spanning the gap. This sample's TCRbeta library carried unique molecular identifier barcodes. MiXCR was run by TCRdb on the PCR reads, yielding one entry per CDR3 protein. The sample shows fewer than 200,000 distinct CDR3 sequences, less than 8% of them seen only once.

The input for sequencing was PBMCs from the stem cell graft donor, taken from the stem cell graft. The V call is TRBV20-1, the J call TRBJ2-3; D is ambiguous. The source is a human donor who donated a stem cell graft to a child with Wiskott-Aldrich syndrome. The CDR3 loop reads CSARGLGRTDTQYF. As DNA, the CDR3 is TGCAGTGCTAGAGGTCTAGGGCGGACAGATACGCAGTATTTT.